The rows below give T cell receptor beta chains drawn from one sample of a study of T cells after yellow fever vaccination. TCRdb re-called the 5' RACE reads through MiXCR, storing one row per CDR3 protein. The sample consists of roughly 520,000 distinct CDR3 sequences, just over 20% of them appearing once. The sample in question was PBMCs, obtained roughly 23 days after the first yellow fever vaccination. The receptors were sampled from a man aged 18 to 29 who received the YFV17D yellow fever vaccine. CDR3s include the opening cysteine and the closing phenylalanine or tryptophan. The order of the fields is clone size, V gene, J gene, D gene, CDR3 protein, CDR3 DNA. A D gene is named only where the DNA matches it firmly. Size values are once, few and many counts, or a class for expanded clones, and some rows have none.

few	TRBV12-3/TRBV12-4	TRBJ1-2	-	CASSFGVYGYTF	TGTGCCAGCAGTTTCGGAGTCTATGGCTACACCTTC
-	TRBV29-1	TRBJ2-4	-	CSGTERGNIQYF	TGCAGCGGAACAGAAAGGGGCAACATTCAGTACTTC
-	TRBV4-1	TRBJ1-4	TRBD1	CASSGGTGINEKLFF	TGCGCCAGCAGCGGAGGGACAGGGATTAATGAAAAACTGTTTTTT
-	TRBV29-1	TRBJ2-2	TRBD2	CSVVSAGGNTGELFF	TGCAGCGTTGTGAGTGCGGGGGGGAACACCGGGGAGCTGTTTTTT
few	TRBV12-3/TRBV12-4	TRBJ1-1	-	CASSFGGKEAFF	TGTGCCAGCAGTTTCGGGGGGAAGGAAGCTTTCTTT
few	TRBV30	TRBJ1-1	-	CAWTITNTEAFF	TGTGCCTGGACTATAACGAACACTGAAGCTTTCTTT
-	TRBV29-1	TRBJ2-7	-	CSVGYKGTYEQYF	TGCAGCGTTGGGTACAAGGGAACCTACGAGCAGTACTTC
-	TRBV7-9	TRBJ2-7	TRBD2	CASSSILAVYEQYF	TGTGCCAGCAGCAGTATACTAGCGGTTTACGAGCAGTACTTC
-	TRBV29-1	TRBJ2-1	TRBD2	CSVGVSGGGHEQFF	TGCAGCGTTGGAGTTAGCGGGGGAGGGCATGAGCAGTTCTTC
-	TRBV4-2	TRBJ2-7	TRBD1	CAMSPGPGGYEQYF	TGTGCCATGAGCCCCGGGCCAGGGGGCTACGAGCAGTACTTC
-	TRBV11-1	TRBJ2-4	TRBD2	CASSSGSGGILAKNIQYF	TGTGCCAGCAGCTCCGGTAGCGGGGGGATTTTAGCCAAAAACATTCAGTACTTC
few	TRBV11-2	TRBJ2-5	-	CASSPGLWGEETQYF	TGTGCCAGCAGCCCCGGCCTTTGGGGGGAAGAGACCCAGTACTTC
few	TRBV27	TRBJ1-1	-	CASSLSRGNTEAFF	TGTGCCAGCAGTTTGTCCAGGGGGAACACTGAAGCTTTCTTT
few	TRBV4-1	TRBJ2-5	-	CASSTSFRETQYF	TGCGCCAGCTCGACCAGCTTTCGGGAGACCCAGTACTTC
many	TRBV29-1	TRBJ2-3	-	CSVERGAPGDTQYF	TGCAGCGTTGAACGGGGGGCGCCGGGGGATACGCAGTATTTT
-	TRBV29-1	TRBJ2-5	-	CSVVWGGLGETQYF	TGCAGCGTTGTGTGGGGGGGCCTGGGGGAGACCCAGTACTTC
-	TRBV20-1	TRBJ2-7	TRBD2	CSASSGVETYEQYF	TGCAGTGCTTCTAGCGGGGTAGAGACCTACGAGCAGTACTTC
once	TRBV6-2/TRBV6-3	TRBJ1-4	-	CASSFRKGANEKLFF	TGTGCCAGCAGTTTCCGCAAAGGGGCCAATGAAAAACTGTTTTTT
many	TRBV5-1	TRBJ2-5	TRBD2	CASSFWSQSGKTQYF	TGCGCCAGCAGCTTTTGGAGTCAGAGCGGGAAGACCCAGTACTTC
-	TRBV25-1	TRBJ2-3	-	CASSAHRVATTDTQYF	TGTGCCAGCAGTGCCCATCGTGTGGCAACCACAGATACGCAGTATTTT
-	TRBV5-1	TRBJ2-3	-	CASSLGWQGNTDTQYF	TGCGCCAGCAGCTTGGGTTGGCAGGGGAACACAGATACGCAGTATTTT
-	TRBV5-4	TRBJ2-2	-	CASSSPGLDGGTGELFF	TGTGCCAGCAGCTCCCCCGGGCTGGACGGAGGAACCGGGGAGCTGTTTTTT
few	TRBV7-9	TRBJ2-1	-	CATRRGDSFNEQFF	TGTGCTACAAGAAGGGGGGACTCTTTCAATGAGCAGTTCTTC
-	TRBV5-1	TRBJ2-3	TRBD1	CASSFIGTGGSGTQYF	TGCGCCAGCAGCTTCATAGGGACAGGGGGCAGCGGTACGCAGTATTTT
many	TRBV5-1	TRBJ2-1	-	CASSLNAGQRNEQFF	TGCGCCAGCAGCTTGAATGCGGGACAGAGGAATGAGCAGTTCTTC
many	TRBV12-3/TRBV12-4	TRBJ1-4	-	CASSRDSRNEKLFF	TGTGCCAGCAGCCGTGACAGTCGAAATGAAAAACTGTTTTTT
-	TRBV7-9	TRBJ2-2	-	CASSLTSSVTGELFF	TGTGCCAGCAGCCTGACTAGTTCGGTCACCGGGGAGCTGTTTTTT
few	TRBV6-5	TRBJ1-1	-	CASSYSRGGDTEAFF	TGTGCCAGCAGTTACTCTAGGGGAGGGGACACTGAAGCTTTCTTT
few	TRBV9	TRBJ2-3	-	CASSPRRVEDTQYF	TGTGCCAGCAGCCCCCGAAGGGTAGAAGATACGCAGTATTTT
-	TRBV7-2	TRBJ1-6	-	CASSTTGALSPLHF	TGTGCCAGCAGCACCACAGGAGCCCTATCACCCCTCCACTTT
-	TRBV27	TRBJ2-1	TRBD2	CASSFKWAGDLYNEQFF	TGTGCCAGCAGTTTCAAATGGGCGGGAGACTTATACAATGAGCAGTTCTTC
few	TRBV5-1	TRBJ2-5	-	CASSKTRETQYF	TGCGCCAGCAGCAAGACCCGTGAGACCCAGTACTTC
-	TRBV12-3/TRBV12-4	TRBJ2-3	TRBD1	CASSFSGQSTDTQYF	TGTGCCAGCAGTTTTTCGGGACAGAGCACAGATACGCAGTATTTT
-	TRBV7-9	TRBJ2-3	-	CASSAMGPSTDTQYF	TGTGCCAGCAGCGCCATGGGGCCCTCCACAGATACGCAGTATTTT
-	TRBV20-1	TRBJ2-1	-	CSAINLGMVYNEQFF	TGCAGTGCTATTAATTTGGGTATGGTCTACAATGAGCAGTTCTTC
-	TRBV5-1	TRBJ1-2	-	CASSPYGGNYGYTF	TGCGCCAGCAGCCCCTATGGGGGTAACTATGGCTACACCTTC
-	TRBV4-3	TRBJ1-6	-	CASSQRGPDNSPLHF	TGCGCCAGCAGCCAGAGAGGCCCTGATAATTCACCCCTCCACTTT
few	TRBV14	TRBJ2-7	-	CASSQGGWSSYEQYF	TGTGCCAGCAGCCAAGGGGGCTGGAGCTCCTACGAGCAGTACTTC
few	TRBV20-1	TRBJ2-3	-	CSARDRGVAQYF	TGCAGTGCTAGAGATCGAGGAGTAGCGCAGTATTTT
many	TRBV4-3	TRBJ2-2	-	CASSQEVQGNTGELFF	TGCGCCAGCAGCCAAGAGGTGCAGGGGAACACCGGGGAGCTGTTTTTT
-	TRBV6-1	TRBJ2-7	-	CASSEPGYYEQYF	TGTGCCAGCAGTGAGCCGGGATACTACGAGCAGTACTTC
few	TRBV5-1	TRBJ1-6	-	CASSLERGGPLHF	TGCGCCAGCAGCTTGGAACGTGGCGGGCCCCTCCACTTT
-	TRBV20-1	TRBJ2-7	TRBD2	CSAGITSGGPGEQYF	TGCAGTGCTGGAATAACTAGCGGGGGGCCGGGGGAGCAGTACTTC
-	TRBV15	TRBJ2-3	TRBD1	CATSVGQGTDTQYF	TGTGCCACCAGCGTCGGACAGGGCACAGATACGCAGTATTTT
few	TRBV20-1	TRBJ2-1	TRBD2	CSARASTSGGESSYNEQFF	TGCAGTGCTAGAGCCTCAACTAGCGGGGGGGAGAGCTCCTACAATGAGCAGTTCTTC
few	TRBV7-2	TRBJ2-1	-	CASSLGDLSYNEQFF	TGTGCCAGCAGCTTGGGCGACCTGTCCTACAATGAGCAGTTCTTC
few	TRBV27	TRBJ1-5	-	CASRETGDGQPQHF	TGTGCCAGCAGGGAGACAGGAGACGGTCAGCCCCAGCATTTT
few	TRBV9	TRBJ2-5	-	CASSVELAPQETQYF	TGTGCCAGCAGCGTAGAACTAGCCCCTCAAGAGACCCAGTACTTC
few	TRBV24-1	TRBJ2-2	-	CATSNAFGELFF	TGTGCCACCTCCAACGCCTTCGGGGAGCTGTTTTTT
-	TRBV5-1	TRBJ2-7	TRBD2	CASTTTSGAYEQYF	TGCGCCAGCACCACTACTAGCGGGGCATACGAGCAGTACTTC
-	TRBV11-1	TRBJ1-6	-	CASSLEPGLSSYNSPLHF	TGTGCCAGCAGCTTAGAACCAGGGTTGAGCTCCTATAATTCACCCCTCCACTTT
-	TRBV3-1	TRBJ1-4	-	CASLNSQGLNEKLFF	TGTGCCAGCCTAAATTCACAGGGCCTTAATGAAAAACTGTTTTTT
many	TRBV5-5	TRBJ1-1	-	CASSLASTADEAFF	TGTGCCAGCAGCTTGGCCTCAACAGCCGATGAAGCTTTCTTT
few	TRBV5-1	TRBJ2-3	-	CASSQQGGRDTQYF	TGCGCCAGCAGCCAACAGGGTGGGAGAGATACGCAGTATTTT
few	TRBV7-2	TRBJ2-5	-	CASSPSRSRAPTQYF	TGTGCCAGCAGCCCTTCCCGATCAAGGGCCCCAACCCAGTACTTC